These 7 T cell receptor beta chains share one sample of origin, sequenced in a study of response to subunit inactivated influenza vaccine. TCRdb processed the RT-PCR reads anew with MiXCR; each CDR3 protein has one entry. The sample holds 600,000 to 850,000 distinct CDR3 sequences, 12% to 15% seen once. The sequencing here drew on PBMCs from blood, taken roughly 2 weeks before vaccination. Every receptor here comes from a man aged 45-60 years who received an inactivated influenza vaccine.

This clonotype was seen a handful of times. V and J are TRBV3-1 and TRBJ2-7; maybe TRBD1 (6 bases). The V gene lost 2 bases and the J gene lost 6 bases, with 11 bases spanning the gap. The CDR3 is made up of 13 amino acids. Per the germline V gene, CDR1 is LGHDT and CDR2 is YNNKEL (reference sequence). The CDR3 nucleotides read TGTGCCAGCAGCCAAAGGCAGGGGTTCGAGCAGTACTTC. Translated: CASSQRQGFEQYF.

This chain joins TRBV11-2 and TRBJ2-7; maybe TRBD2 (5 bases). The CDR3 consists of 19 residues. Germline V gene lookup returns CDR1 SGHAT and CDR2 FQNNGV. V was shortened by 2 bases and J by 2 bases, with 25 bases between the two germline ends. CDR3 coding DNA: TGTGCCAGCAGCTTATTAAGCGGAAGTGGCCAAGTGTGGACCTACGAGCAGTACTTC. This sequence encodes CASSLLSGSGQVWTYEQYF.

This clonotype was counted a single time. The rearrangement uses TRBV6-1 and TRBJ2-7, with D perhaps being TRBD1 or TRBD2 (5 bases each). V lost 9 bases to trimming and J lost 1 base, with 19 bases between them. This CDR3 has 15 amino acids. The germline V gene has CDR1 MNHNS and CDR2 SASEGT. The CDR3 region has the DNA TGTGCCAGTAGAAGGGACCTCGGATTTTCCTACGAGCAGTACTTC. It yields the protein CASRRDLGFSYEQYF.

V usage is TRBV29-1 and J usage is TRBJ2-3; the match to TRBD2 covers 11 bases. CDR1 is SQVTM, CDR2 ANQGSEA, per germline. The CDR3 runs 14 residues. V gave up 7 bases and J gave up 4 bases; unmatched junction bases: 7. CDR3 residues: CSAGTSGGADTQYF. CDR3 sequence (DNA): TGCAGCGCAGGGACTAGCGGAGGGGCAGATACGCAGTATTTT.

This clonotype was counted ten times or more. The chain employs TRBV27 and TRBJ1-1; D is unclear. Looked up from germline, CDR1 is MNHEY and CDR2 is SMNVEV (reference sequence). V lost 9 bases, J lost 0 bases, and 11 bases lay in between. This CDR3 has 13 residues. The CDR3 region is CASKPGLNTEAFF. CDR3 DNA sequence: TGTGCCAGTAAACCCGGGTTGAACACTGAAGCTTTCTTT.

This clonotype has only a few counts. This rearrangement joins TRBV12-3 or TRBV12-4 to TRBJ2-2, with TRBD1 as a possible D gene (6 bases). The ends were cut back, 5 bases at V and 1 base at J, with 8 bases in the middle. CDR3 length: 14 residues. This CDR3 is CASSKQGNTGELFF. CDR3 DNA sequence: TGTGCCAGCAGTAAACAGGGGAACACCGGGGAGCTGTTTTTT.

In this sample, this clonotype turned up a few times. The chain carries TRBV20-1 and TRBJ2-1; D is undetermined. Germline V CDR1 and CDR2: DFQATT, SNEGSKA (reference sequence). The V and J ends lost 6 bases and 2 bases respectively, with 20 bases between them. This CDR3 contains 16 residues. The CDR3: CSARRSDGPTYNEQFF. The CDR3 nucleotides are TGCAGTGCCAGAAGGTCGGATGGCCCCACCTACAATGAGCAGTTCTTC.